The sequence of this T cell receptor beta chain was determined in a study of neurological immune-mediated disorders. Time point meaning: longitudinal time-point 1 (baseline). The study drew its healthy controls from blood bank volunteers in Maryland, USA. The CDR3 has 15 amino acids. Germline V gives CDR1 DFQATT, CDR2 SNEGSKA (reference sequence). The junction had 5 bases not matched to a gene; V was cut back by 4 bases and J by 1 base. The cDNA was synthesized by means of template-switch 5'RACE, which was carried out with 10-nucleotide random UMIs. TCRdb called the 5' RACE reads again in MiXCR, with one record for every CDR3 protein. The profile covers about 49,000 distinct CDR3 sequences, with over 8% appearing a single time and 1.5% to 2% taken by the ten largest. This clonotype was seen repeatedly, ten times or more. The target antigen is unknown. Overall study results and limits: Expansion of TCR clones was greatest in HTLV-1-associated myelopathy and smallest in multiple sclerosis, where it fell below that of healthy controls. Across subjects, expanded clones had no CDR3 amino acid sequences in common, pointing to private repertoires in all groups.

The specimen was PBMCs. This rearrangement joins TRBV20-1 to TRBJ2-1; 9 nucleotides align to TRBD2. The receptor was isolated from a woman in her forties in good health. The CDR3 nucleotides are TGCAGTGCTACTAGCGGGGATACATCCTACAATGAGCAGTTCTTC. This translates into CSATSGDTSYNEQFF.